The clone carrying this T cell receptor beta chain was picked up a small number of times. The time point denotes: sample taken at primary tumor resection. The authors sequenced whole RNA from tumor, nontumor lung or frozen PBMC without sorting. The donors comprised 60 to 80 untreated early-stage non-small cell lung cancer patients. Using its own MiXCR run on the 5' RACE reads, TCRdb lists one record per CDR3 protein. The top ten hold approximately 15% of the sample, which has about 56,000 distinct CDR3 sequences, around 8.4% seen once. Germline V gene sequence: CDR1 SGHRS, CDR2 YFSETQ. This CDR3 has 16 residues. Trimming cost V 4 bases and J 4 bases; bases outside gene matches: 6. This record belongs to a study of spatial heterogeneity in lung cancer.

The sample consisted of PBMCs, taken at surgery. The rearrangement links TRBV5-1 to TRBJ2-5, with 14 bases matching TRBD2. The clonotype originates from a female donor with early-stage non-small cell lung cancer. Here the CDR3 reads CASSRGTSGRGETQYF. The DNA of the CDR3 is TGCGCCAGCAGCAGGGGGACTAGCGGGAGAGGAGAGACCCAGTACTTC.